The 2 T cell receptor beta chains presented below share a single source sample, sequenced in a study of cytomegalovirus exposure and HLA in healthy donors. This PCR relied on a set of 60 Vbeta primers and 13 Jbeta primers. Some clones are missing from TCRdb's copy, which holds only in-frame ones; the method was immunoSEQ multiplex PCR. The sample contains some 67,000 clones, about 79% of which appear only once. Sequenced: PBMCs. The receptors come from a man in his 60s in good health and CMV-seropositive.

This clone was seen only a few times. V gene TRBV2 combines with J gene TRBJ2-5; D may be TRBD1 (7 bases). Gene TRBJ2-7 matches the end of the DNA better, so the J call may be wrong. The germline V gene has CDR1 SNHLY and CDR2 FYNNEI. CDR3 length: 14 amino acids. The CDR3 DNA sequence: TGTGCCATCCAAAAGGGGGCCGGGAGTCTCGAGCAGTACTTC. This translates into CAIQKGAGSLEQYF.

This chain uses TRBV7-2 with TRBJ1-1; D not certain. Germline CDR1 is SGHTA and CDR2 is FQGNSA. V lost 3 bases and J 4 bases, leaving 18 bases between the germline ends. The CDR3 runs 16 residues. In DNA, the CDR3 is TGTGCCAGCAGCTTGGTTTCCCGGCGGGTCACCACTGAAGCTTTCTTT. It is translated as CASSLVSRRVTTEAFF.